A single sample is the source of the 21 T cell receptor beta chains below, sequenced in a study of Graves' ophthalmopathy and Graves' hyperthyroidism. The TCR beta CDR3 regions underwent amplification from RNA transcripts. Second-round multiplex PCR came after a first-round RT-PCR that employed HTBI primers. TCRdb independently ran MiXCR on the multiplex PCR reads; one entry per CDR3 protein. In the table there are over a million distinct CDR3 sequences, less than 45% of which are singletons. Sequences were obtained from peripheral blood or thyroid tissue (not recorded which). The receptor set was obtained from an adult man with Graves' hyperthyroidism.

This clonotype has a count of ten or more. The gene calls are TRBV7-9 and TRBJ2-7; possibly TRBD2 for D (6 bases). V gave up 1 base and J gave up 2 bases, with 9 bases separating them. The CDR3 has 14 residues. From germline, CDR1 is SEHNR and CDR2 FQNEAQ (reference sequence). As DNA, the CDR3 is TGTGCCAGCAGCTTAGTCGGGAGACCCTACGAGCAGTACTTC. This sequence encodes CASSLVGRPYEQYF.

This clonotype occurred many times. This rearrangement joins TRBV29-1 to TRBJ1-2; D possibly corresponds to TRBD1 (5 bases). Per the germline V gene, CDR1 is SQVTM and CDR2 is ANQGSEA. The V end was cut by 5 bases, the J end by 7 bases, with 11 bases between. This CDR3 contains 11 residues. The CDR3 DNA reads TGCAGCGTTAGGGGCCCGGGTGGCTACACCTTC. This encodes CSVRGPGGYTF.

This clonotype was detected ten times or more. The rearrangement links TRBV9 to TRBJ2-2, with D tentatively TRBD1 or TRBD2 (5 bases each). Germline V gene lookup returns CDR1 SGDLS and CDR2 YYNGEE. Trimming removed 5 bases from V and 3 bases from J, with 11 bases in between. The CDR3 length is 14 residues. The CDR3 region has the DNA TGTGCCAGCAGAGGGACCGTCGACACCGGGGAGCTGTTTTTT. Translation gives CASRGTVDTGELFF.

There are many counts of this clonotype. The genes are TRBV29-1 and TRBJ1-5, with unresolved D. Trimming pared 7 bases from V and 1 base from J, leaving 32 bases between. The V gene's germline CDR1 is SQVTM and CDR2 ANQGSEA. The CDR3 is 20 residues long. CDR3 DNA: TGCAGCGAACGCAGTCCTCAACCCCAAAAGGGCATGGACAGCAATCAGCCCCAGCATTTT. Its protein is CSERSPQPQKGMDSNQPQHF. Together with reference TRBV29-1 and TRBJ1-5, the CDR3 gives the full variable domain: SAVISQKPSRDICQRGTSLTIQCQVDSQVTMMFWYRQQPGQSLTLIATANQGSEATYESGFVIDKFPISRPNLTFSTLTVSNMSPEDSSIYLCSERSPQPQKGMDSNQPQHFGDGTRLSIL.

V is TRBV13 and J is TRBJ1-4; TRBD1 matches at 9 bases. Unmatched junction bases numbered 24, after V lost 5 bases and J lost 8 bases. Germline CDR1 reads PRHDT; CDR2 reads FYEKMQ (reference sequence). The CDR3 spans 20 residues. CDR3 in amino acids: CASSEKIPGQGISVNEKLFF. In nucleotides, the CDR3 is TGTGCCAGCAGCGAAAAGATACCGGGACAGGGAATTTCAGTTAACGAAAAACTGTTTTTT.

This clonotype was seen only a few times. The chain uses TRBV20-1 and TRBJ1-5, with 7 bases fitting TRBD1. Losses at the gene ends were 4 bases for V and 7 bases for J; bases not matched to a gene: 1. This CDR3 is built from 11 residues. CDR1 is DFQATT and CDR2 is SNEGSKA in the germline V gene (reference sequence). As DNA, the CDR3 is TGCAGTGCTACCAGGGGGCAGCCCCAGCATTTT. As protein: CSATRGQPQHF.

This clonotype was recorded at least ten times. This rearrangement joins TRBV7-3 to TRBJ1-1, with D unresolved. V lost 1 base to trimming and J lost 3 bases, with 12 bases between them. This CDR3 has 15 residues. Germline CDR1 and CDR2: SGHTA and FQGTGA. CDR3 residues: CASSLMDARDTEAFF. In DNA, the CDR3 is TGTGCCAGCAGCTTAATGGATGCCCGGGACACTGAAGCTTTCTTT.

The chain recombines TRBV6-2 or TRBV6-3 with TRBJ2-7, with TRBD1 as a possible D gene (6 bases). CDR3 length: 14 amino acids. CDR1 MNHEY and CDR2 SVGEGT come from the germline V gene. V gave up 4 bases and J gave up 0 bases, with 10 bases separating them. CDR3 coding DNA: TGTGCCAGCAGTTTATGGACAGTCTCCTACGAGCAGTACTTC. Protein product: CASSLWTVSYEQYF.

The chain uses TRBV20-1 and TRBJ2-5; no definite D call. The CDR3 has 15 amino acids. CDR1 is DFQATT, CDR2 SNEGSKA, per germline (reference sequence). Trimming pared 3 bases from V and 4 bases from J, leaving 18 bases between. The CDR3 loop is CSASPMVGKRETQYF. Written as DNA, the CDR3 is TGCAGTGCTAGTCCCATGGTGGGTAAGAGAGAGACCCAGTACTTC.

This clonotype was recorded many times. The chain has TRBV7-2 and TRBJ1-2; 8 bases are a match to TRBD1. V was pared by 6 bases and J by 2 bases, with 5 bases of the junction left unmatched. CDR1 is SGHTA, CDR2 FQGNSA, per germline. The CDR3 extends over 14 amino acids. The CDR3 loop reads CASRQDRANYGYTF. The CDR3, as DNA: TGTGCCAGCAGACAGGACAGGGCCAACTATGGCTACACCTTC. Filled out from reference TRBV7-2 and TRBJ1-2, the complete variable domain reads GAGVSQSPSNKVTEKGKDVELRCDPISGHTALYWYRQSLGQGLEFLIYFQGNSAPDKSGLPSDRFSAERTGGSVSTLTIQRTQQEDSAVYLCASRQDRANYGYTFGSGTRLTVV.

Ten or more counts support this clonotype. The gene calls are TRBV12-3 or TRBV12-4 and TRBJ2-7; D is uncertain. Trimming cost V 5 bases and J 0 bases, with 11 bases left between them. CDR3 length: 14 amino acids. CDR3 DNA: TGTGCCAGCAGTCCGCGACGTCTCTCCTACGAGCAGTACTTC. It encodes CASSPRRLSYEQYF.

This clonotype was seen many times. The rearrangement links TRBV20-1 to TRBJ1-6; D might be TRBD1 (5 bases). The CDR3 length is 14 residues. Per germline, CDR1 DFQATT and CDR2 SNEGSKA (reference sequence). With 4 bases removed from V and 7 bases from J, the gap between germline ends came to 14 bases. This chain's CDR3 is CSAITGHGNSPLHF. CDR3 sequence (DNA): TGCAGTGCTATCACAGGACATGGGAATTCACCCCTCCACTTT.

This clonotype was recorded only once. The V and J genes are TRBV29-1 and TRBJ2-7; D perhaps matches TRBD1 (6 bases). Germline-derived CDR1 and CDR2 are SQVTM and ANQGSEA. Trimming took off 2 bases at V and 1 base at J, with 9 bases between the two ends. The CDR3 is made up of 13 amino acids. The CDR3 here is CSVEPGHSYEQYF. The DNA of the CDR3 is TGCAGCGTTGAACCGGGACATTCCTACGAGCAGTACTTC.

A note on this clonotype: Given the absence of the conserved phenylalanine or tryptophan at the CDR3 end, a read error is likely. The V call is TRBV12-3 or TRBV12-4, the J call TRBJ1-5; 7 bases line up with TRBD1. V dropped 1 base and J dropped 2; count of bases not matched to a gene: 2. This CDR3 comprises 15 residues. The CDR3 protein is CASSLGGGGNQPQHL. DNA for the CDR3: TGTGCCAGCAGTTTAGGAGGGGGCGGCAATCAGCCCCAGCATCTT.

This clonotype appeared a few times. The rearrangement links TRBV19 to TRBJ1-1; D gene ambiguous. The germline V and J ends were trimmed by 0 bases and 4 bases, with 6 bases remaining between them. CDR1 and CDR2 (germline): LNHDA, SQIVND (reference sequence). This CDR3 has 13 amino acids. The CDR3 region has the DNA TGTGCCAGTAGTATAGATGGTGGCACTGAAGCTTTCTTT. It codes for CASSIDGGTEAFF.

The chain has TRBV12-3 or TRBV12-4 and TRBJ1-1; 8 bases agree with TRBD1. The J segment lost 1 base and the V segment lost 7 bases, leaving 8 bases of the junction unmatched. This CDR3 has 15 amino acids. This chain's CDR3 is CASTDDRGSNTEAFF. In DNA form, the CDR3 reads TGTGCCAGCACCGACGACAGGGGATCGAACACTGAAGCTTTCTTT.

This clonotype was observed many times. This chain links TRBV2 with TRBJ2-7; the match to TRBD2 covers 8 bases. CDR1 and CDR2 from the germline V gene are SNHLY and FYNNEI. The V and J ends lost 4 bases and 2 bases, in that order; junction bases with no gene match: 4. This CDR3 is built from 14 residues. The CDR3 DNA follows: TGTGCCAGCAGTGGGGTTAGCGGGACCTACGAGCAGTACTTC. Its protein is CASSGVSGTYEQYF.

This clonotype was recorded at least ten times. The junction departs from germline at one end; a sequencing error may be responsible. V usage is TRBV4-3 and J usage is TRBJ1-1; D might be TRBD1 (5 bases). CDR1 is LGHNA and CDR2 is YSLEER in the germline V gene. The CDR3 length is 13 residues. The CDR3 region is CASSQVRGAEAFF. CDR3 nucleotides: TGTGCCAGCAGCCAAGTTAGGGGAGCTGAAGCTTTCTTT.

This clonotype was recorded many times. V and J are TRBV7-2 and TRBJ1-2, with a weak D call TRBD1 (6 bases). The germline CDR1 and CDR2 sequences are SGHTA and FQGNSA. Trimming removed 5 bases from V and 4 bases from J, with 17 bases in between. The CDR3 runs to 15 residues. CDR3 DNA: TGTGCCAGCAGCACATACATCGTGGACAGCTATGGCTACACCTTC. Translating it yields CASSTYIVDSYGYTF.

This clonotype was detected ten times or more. CDR3 sequence (DNA): TGCAGTGCTGCCTTAAGGGGGGCGGGTGGCTACACCTTC. As protein: CSAALRGAGGYTF. The chain is built from TRBV20-1 and TRBJ1-2; possible D gene TRBD1, 6 bases. V lost 5 bases to trimming and J lost 7 bases, with 17 bases between them. This CDR3 spans 13 amino acids. CDR1 DFQATT and CDR2 SNEGSKA come from the germline V gene (reference sequence).

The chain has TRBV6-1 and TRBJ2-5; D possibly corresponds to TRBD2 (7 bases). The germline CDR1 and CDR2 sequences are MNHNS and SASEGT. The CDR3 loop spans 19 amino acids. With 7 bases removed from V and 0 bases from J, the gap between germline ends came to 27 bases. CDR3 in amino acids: CASTGAWGGRDRYQETQYF. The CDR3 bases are TGTGCCAGCACCGGGGCTTGGGGGGGCCGGGACCGATACCAAGAGACCCAGTACTTC.